Listed below are T cell receptor beta chains from one sample, sequenced in a study of blood T cells in healthy people across ages. One entry per CDR3 protein results from TCRdb running MiXCR on the 5' RACE reads. The sample includes about 580,000 distinct CDR3 sequences, around 50% of them seen just once. The sample was blood. The receptors shown here come from a man older than 75 in good health. Both conserved end residues are part of each CDR3. Each record gives: V gene, clone size, J gene, D gene, CDR3 protein, CDR3 DNA. The D gene is left open where the match is weak. Size is stated for part of the rows, as once, few or many counts, or as a class when the clone is expanded.

V gene: TRBV28; clone size: .; J gene: TRBJ2-7; D gene: TRBD1; CDR3 protein: CASSLLRGRVGEQYF; CDR3 DNA: TGTGCCAGCAGTCTTCTCAGGGGGCGCGTGGGCGAGCAGTACTTC
V gene: TRBV5-1; clone size: .; J gene: TRBJ2-7; D gene: .; CDR3 protein: CASSLQLNSYEQYF; CDR3 DNA: TGCGCCAGCAGCTTACAGCTCAACTCCTACGAGCAGTACTTC
V gene: TRBV7-9; clone size: .; J gene: TRBJ1-4; D gene: .; CDR3 protein: CASSLRSTANEKLFF; CDR3 DNA: TGTGCCAGCAGCTTAAGGTCTACCGCGAATGAAAAACTGTTTTTT
V gene: TRBV28; clone size: .; J gene: TRBJ2-2; D gene: .; CDR3 protein: CASSLSLITGELFF; CDR3 DNA: TGTGCCAGCAGTTTATCTTTGATCACCGGGGAGCTGTTTTTT
V gene: TRBV5-1; clone size: .; J gene: TRBJ2-7; D gene: TRBD1; CDR3 protein: CASSGDRGWSEQYF; CDR3 DNA: TGCGCCAGCAGCGGGGACAGGGGATGGAGCGAGCAGTACTTC
V gene: TRBV7-2; clone size: many; J gene: TRBJ2-1; D gene: .; CDR3 protein: CASSLAAGSYNEQFF; CDR3 DNA: TGTGCCAGCAGTTTGGCCGCGGGCTCCTACAATGAGCAGTTCTTC
V gene: TRBV20-1; clone size: .; J gene: TRBJ1-5; D gene: .; CDR3 protein: CSARYRTVVSNQPQHF; CDR3 DNA: TGCAGTGCTAGATACCGGACCGTAGTTAGCAATCAGCCCCAGCATTTT
V gene: TRBV11-1; clone size: once; J gene: TRBJ2-1; D gene: TRBD2; CDR3 protein: CASSRRGGKYNEQFF; CDR3 DNA: TGTGCCAGCAGCCGTCGCGGGGGTAAATACAATGAGCAGTTCTTC
V gene: TRBV4-2; clone size: .; J gene: TRBJ1-4; D gene: TRBD1; CDR3 protein: CASSEYLLSGTGIIGGDNEKLFF; CDR3 DNA: TGTGCCAGCAGCGAATATCTTTTATCCGGGACAGGGATCATAGGAGGGGATAATGAAAAACTGTTTTTT
V gene: TRBV6-2/TRBV6-3; clone size: .; J gene: TRBJ1-6; D gene: .; CDR3 protein: CASRPGQIYNSPLHF; CDR3 DNA: TGTGCCAGCAGACCCGGACAGATCTATAATTCACCCCTCCACTTT
V gene: TRBV7-2; clone size: few; J gene: TRBJ1-2; D gene: .; CDR3 protein: CASSGGGDYGYTF; CDR3 DNA: TGTGCCAGCAGCGGTGGGGGGGACTATGGCTACACCTTC
V gene: TRBV12-3/TRBV12-4; clone size: few; J gene: TRBJ2-1; D gene: TRBD2; CDR3 protein: CASSTSGRANEQFF; CDR3 DNA: TGTGCCAGCAGTACTAGCGGGAGGGCCAATGAGCAGTTCTTC
V gene: TRBV12-3/TRBV12-4; clone size: .; J gene: TRBJ2-1; D gene: .; CDR3 protein: CASLILGHTDEQFF; CDR3 DNA: TGTGCCAGCCTTATTCTTGGACACACGGATGAGCAGTTCTTC
V gene: TRBV20-1; clone size: .; J gene: TRBJ1-1; D gene: .; CDR3 protein: CRPGRGNTEAFF; CDR3 DNA: TGCAGACCTGGACGGGGAAACACTGAAGCTTTCTTT
V gene: TRBV5-1; clone size: .; J gene: TRBJ2-7; D gene: .; CDR3 protein: CASSFFGGGDYEQYF; CDR3 DNA: TGCGCCAGCAGCTTTTTCGGAGGGGGGGACTACGAGCAGTACTTC
V gene: TRBV20-1; clone size: .; J gene: TRBJ2-3; D gene: TRBD2; CDR3 protein: CSARVASGGTSDTQYF; CDR3 DNA: TGCAGTGCTAGAGTGGCTAGCGGGGGGACGTCGGATACGCAGTATTTT
V gene: TRBV7-6; clone size: .; J gene: TRBJ2-3; D gene: TRBD1; CDR3 protein: CASSPWPTGGDTQYF; CDR3 DNA: TGTGCCAGCAGCCCGTGGCCTACAGGGGGGGATACGCAGTATTTT
V gene: TRBV7-2; clone size: .; J gene: TRBJ1-4; D gene: .; CDR3 protein: CASSLDPGRATNEKLFF; CDR3 DNA: TGTGCCAGCAGCTTAGACCCCGGGCGTGCAACTAATGAAAAACTGTTTTTT